This T cell receptor (beta chain) originates from a study of T cell responses to AZD1222 COVID-19 vaccine. V shed 5 bases and J shed 7 bases, with 14 bases lying between them. CDR3 length equals 14 residues. Germline V lookup: CDR1 KGHDR, CDR2 SFDVKD. The method was immunoSEQ multiplex PCR; TCRdb's version includes in-frame clones alone and lacks a portion of them. The data show 70,000 to 90,000 clones, with 80% to 90% seen just once and about 12% held by the top ten. This clone turned up a few times. What it binds is not known. Points from the study as a whole: Donors were largely white British and mainly female; clonal diversity was possibly underestimated. With two AZD1222 doses given, Spike-specific TCR breadth and depth both rose. Baseline serostatus was positive in only six AZD1222 recipients.

The chain carries TRBV24-1 and TRBJ1-5; possibly TRBD1 for D (5 bases). This TCR came from an adult who received the AZD1222 COVID-19 vaccine. The sample here was peripheral blood, taken 28 days after the second AZD1222 dose. CDR3 region: CATSAGGIGQPQHF. The CDR3 DNA is TGTGCCACCAGTGCGGGGGGAATCGGACAGCCCCAGCATTTT.